The 17 T cell receptor beta chains reported below all come from one sample, sequenced in a study of STAT5B mutations in CD4+ large granular lymphocyte leukemia. Clones were sequenced by immunoSEQ multiplex PCR, and TCRdb holds only the in-frame ones, with some missing. The sample records about 48,000 clones, roughly two thirds being singletons. Sequences were obtained from CD4+ T cells from blood buffy coats. The receptors here all came from a human donor in good health.

J is TRBJ2-5 and V is TRBV5-4; D call uncertain. The germline V gene has CDR1 SGHNT and CDR2 YYREEE (reference sequence). This CDR3 is built from 13 residues. The V end was cut by 0 bases, the J end by 5 bases, with 8 bases between. CDR3 bases: TGTGCCAGCAGCTTGGAGGCTCGGGAGACCCAGTACTTC. It translates to CASSLEARETQYF.

This rearrangement joins TRBV6-6 to TRBJ2-7, with 8 bases fitting TRBD1. Per the germline V gene, CDR1 is MNHNY and CDR2 is SVGAGI (reference sequence). The V gene end was trimmed by 2 bases and the J gene end by 3 bases; junction bases not matched to a gene: 3. This CDR3 is built from 14 residues. This CDR3 reads CASSYTTGGYEQYV. The CDR3 region has the DNA TGTGCCAGCAGTTACACCACAGGGGGCTACGAGCAGTACGTC.

This clone was observed a handful of times. The genes are TRBV27 and TRBJ2-2; D is ambiguous. The V gene lost 0 bases and the J gene lost 6 bases, with 2 bases spanning the gap. This CDR3 region has 12 residues. From germline, CDR1 is MNHEY and CDR2 SMNVEV (reference sequence). The CDR3 region has the DNA TGTGCCAGCAGTTTATCGGCCGGGGAGCTGTTTTTT. As protein: CASSLSAGELFF.

The chain links TRBV7-8 to TRBJ2-5; no reliable D call. Germline V gene sequence: CDR1 SGHVS, CDR2 FQNEAQ. This CDR3 comprises 12 residues. Between the trimmed V and J ends, which lost 0 bases and 4 bases, there was a span of 3 bases. The CDR3 DNA follows: TGTGCCAGCAGCTTAGCGGGAGAGACCCAGTACTTC. This encodes CASSLAGETQYF.

V gene TRBV7-2 combines with J gene TRBJ2-3, with D uncertain. Trimming stripped 2 bases from V and 4 bases from J, with 10 bases between. The germline V gene encodes CDR1 SGHTA and CDR2 FQGNSA. The CDR3 runs 14 residues. CDR3: CASSLSLFSDTQYF. Here the CDR3 DNA reads TGTGCCAGCAGCTTATCCCTCTTTTCAGATACGCAGTATTTT. The full variable domain, with the rest looked up from reference TRBV7-2 and TRBJ2-3, is GAGVSQSPSNKVTEKGKDVELRCDPISGHTALYWYRQSLGQGLEFLIYFQGNSAPDKSGLPSDRFSAERTGGSVSTLTIQRTQQEDSAVYLCASSLSLFSDTQYFGPGTRLTVL.

A single count supports this clone. The gene calls are TRBV5-1 and TRBJ2-4; 7 positions agree with TRBD2. Germline V gives CDR1 SGHRS, CDR2 YFSETQ. CDR3 size: 13 residues. Trimming took 4 bases from V and 8 from J; bases not matched to a gene: 6. The CDR3 sequence is CASSDDGGYIQYF. The CDR3 region has the DNA TGCGCCAGCAGCGACGACGGGGGGTACATTCAGTACTTC.

The rearrangement uses TRBV5-1 and TRBJ2-2; 9 bases align to TRBD1. V trimming: 4 bases; J trimming: 6 bases; junction bases outside the gene matches: 10. The germline CDR1 and CDR2 sequences are SGHRS and YFSETQ. The length of the CDR3 is 16 residues. The DNA of the CDR3 is TGCGCCAGCAGCCGGGGGCCGGGACAGGGCTCCGGGGAGCTGTTTTTT. Translation: CASSRGPGQGSGELFF.

DNA of the CDR3: TGTGCCAGCAGCTTAAGTTCGCAGGGGGGGGTCACAGATACGCAGTATTTT. Its translation: CASSLSSQGGVTDTQYF. This sequence joins TRBV7-3 and TRBJ2-3, with D perhaps given as TRBD1 or TRBD2 (7 bases each). This CDR3 comprises 17 residues. The V gene's germline CDR1 is SGHTA and CDR2 FQGTGA. V was shortened by 1 base and J by 2 bases, with 16 bases between the two germline ends.

The chain links TRBV7-9 to TRBJ2-3; D is uncertain. This CDR3 is 15 amino acids long. The germline V gene has CDR1 SEHNR and CDR2 FQNEAQ (reference sequence). The V and J ends lost 5 bases and 0 bases respectively, with 12 bases between them. CDR3 DNA: TGTGCCAGCAGCCCCTTACAGACTAGCACAGATACGCAGTATTTT. It encodes CASSPLQTSTDTQYF.

The chain combines TRBV7-3 with TRBJ2-1; 12 positions agree with TRBD2. CDR1 and CDR2 from the germline V gene are SGHTA and FQGTGA. V shed 3 bases and J 6 bases; nucleotides not matched to a gene: 3. This CDR3 is built from 15 residues. CDR3 DNA: TGTGCCAGCAGCTTCGGACTAGCGGGGCGCAATGAGCAGTTCTTC. It encodes CASSFGLAGRNEQFF.

The gene calls are TRBV5-5 and TRBJ2-7; D is perhaps TRBD1 (6 bases). The germline V and J ends were trimmed by 3 bases and 3 bases, with 16 bases remaining between them. CDR3 size: 15 residues. Germline CDR1 SGHKS, CDR2 YYEKEE (reference sequence). The CDR3 sequence: CASSSRDTQYYEQYV. The CDR3 DNA sequence: TGTGCCAGCAGCTCCCGGGACACGCAGTACTACGAGCAGTACGTC.

This chain joins TRBV5-1 and TRBJ1-2; D call uncertain. Per the germline V gene, CDR1 is SGHRS and CDR2 is YFSETQ. The CDR3 has 16 amino acids. V lost 1 base and J 2 bases, leaving 15 bases between the germline ends. In DNA, the CDR3 is TGCGCCAGCAGCTTGTCGCCAGGAGAGAGCAACTATGGCTACACCTTC. Translated: CASSLSPGESNYGYTF.

CDR3 amino acids: CASNRGPTDTQYF. In nucleotides, the CDR3 is TGTGCCAGCAACCGGGGGCCCACAGATACGCAGTATTTT. The J gene is TRBJ2-3, the V gene TRBV7-3; D possibly uses TRBD1 or TRBD2 (6 bases each). Germline V gene lookup returns CDR1 SGHTA and CDR2 FQGTGA. CDR3 size: 13 residues. Deletions cut 7 bases from V and 2 bases from J, with 10 bases between.

V gene TRBV28 combines with J gene TRBJ1-6; D is unclear. The V gene's germline CDR1 is MDHEN and CDR2 SYDVKM. Trimming left V 2 bases short and J 14 bases short, with 13 bases between. The CDR3 is 13 residues long. CDR3 in DNA: TGTGCCAGCAGTTTAGGAGTGGAGCGATCCCTCCACTTT. This gives the protein CASSLGVERSLHF.

Concerning this clone itself: A junction end diverges from the germline sequence, so it may reflect a read error. The rearrangement links TRBV6-5 to TRBJ2-5; 8 positions match TRBD1. Germline CDR1 MNHEY, CDR2 SVGAGI. CDR3 length: 16 amino acids. The CDR3 sequence is CASSYSGRGHHETQYF. The CDR3 nucleotides are TGTGCCAGCAGTTACTCCGGCAGGGGGCACCACGAGACCCAGTACTTC.

DNA of the CDR3: TGCGCCAGCAGCTCTACAGGGGGAACTAACTATGGCTACACCTTC. It encodes CASSSTGGTNYGYTF. J is TRBJ1-2 and V is TRBV5-1, with 8 bases fitting TRBD1. Germline V gives CDR1 SGHRS, CDR2 YFSETQ. This CDR3 contains 15 residues. V shed 3 bases, J shed 0 bases, and the junction held 4 bases outside the gene matches.

The rearrangement links TRBV18 to TRBJ1-5; 9 nucleotides match TRBD1. V shed 4 bases, J shed 6 bases, and the junction held 7 bases outside the gene matches. The CDR3 contains 15 residues. CDR1 KGHSH and CDR2 LQKENI come from the germline V gene. The CDR3 is CASSLTGQGSQPQHF. The DNA for the CDR3 is TGTGCCAGCTCACTAACGGGACAGGGAAGTCAGCCCCAGCATTTT. Together with reference TRBV18 and TRBJ1-5, the CDR3 gives the full variable domain: NAGVMQNPRHLVRRRGQEARLRCSPMKGHSHVYWYRQLPEEGLKFMVYLQKENIIDESGMPKERFSAEFPKEGPSILRIQQVVRGDSAAYFCASSLTGQGSQPQHFGDGTRLSIL.